This T cell receptor beta chain was observed in a study of a mutant IDH1 vaccine in newly diagnosed glioma (dated by TCRdb to about 2021). For context, the study as a whole: Patients were given eight vaccinations, in weeks 1, 3, 5, 7, 11, 15, 19 and 23, which matched visits V03 through V10. Of the 25 to 35 patients who were treated, 62.5% were male and around 38% were female, and the mean age was around 43 years. For exploratory analyses, longitudinal TCRB deep sequencing was carried out in more than 20 treated patients wherever samples were available. Prior to enrollment, standard therapy consisting of radiotherapy alone, temozolomide alone, or radiochemotherapy with temozolomide had been administered to patients, with the combination being received by most patients. In the chemotherapy-containing groups, vaccination started alongside temozolomide cycles, whereas in patients who had radiotherapy alone it started 4-6 weeks after radiotherapy. Peripheral blood samples were drawn at six visits, namely V03 (baseline), V05, V07, V10, V12 and V13.

The method behind the library was the immunoSEQ multiplex PCR assay. Rearranged TCR beta chain sequences were amplified using the hsTCRB Kit according to the manufacturer's protocol. TCRB libraries were sequenced on an Illumina MiSeq. The published analysis was carried out like this. The proprietary platform of the kit vendor was used for demultiplexing, trimming and gene mapping. Sourced from immuneACCESS, this table was stored by TCRdb with only in-frame sequences that have V and J called. A share of the clones is absent; for the studies checked, an unresolved V gene accounts for under half, and the remainder has no known explanation. V, J and clone size derive from that table, while D and trimming were established from the DNA sequence. For this sample there are tens of thousands of clones; around three quarters appear just once. Jointly, the top ten make up around 5.9% of the sample. Turning to this clone: The specificity of this receptor is unknown. There are no base qualities to consult, and no much larger clone falls within one base.

The time point label corresponds to: week 5, during vaccination. Each vaccine dose, consisting of 300 ug of a 20-mer mutant IDH1 peptide in Montanide, was administered subcutaneously with topical imiquimod. Donors had newly diagnosed WHO grade 3 or 4 IDH1-mutant astrocytomas with loss of nuclear ATRX. The samples were drawn from NOA16, a multicentre, single-arm, open-label phase I trial in Germany that tested a mutant IDH1 peptide vaccine in humans for the first time. Genomic DNA for TCRB sequencing was extracted from EDTA blood using the DNeasy Blood and Tissue Kit. Overall study outcomes, separate from this receptor: Across multiple MHC alleles, vaccine-induced immune responses were seen in around 94% of patients. Changes in the top peripheral T cell clonotypes picked up by TCRB sequencing did not appear to be linked to pseudoprogression. Availability determined which PBMC samples were chosen for TCRB deep sequencing. The authors noted that analyses of patient blood samples could not be reproduced because of sample limitations.

Trimming at the junction amounts to 6 bases on V and 6 bases on J, and the germline ends lie 11 bases apart. The CDR3, cysteine through phenylalanine, is 11 amino acids long. Only the CDR3 portion is preserved as DNA: 33 bases, with reading frame beginning at the first base. Taken from the germline V gene (reference sequence), the CDR1 and CDR2 loops are DFQATT and SNEGSKA. The TCR was taken from a man in his forties with glioma. Recombination joined TRBV20-1 with TRBJ1-1, with the D gene not confidently named. Sequencing was performed on PBMCs, taken from a glioma patient whose treatment included an IDH1 peptide vaccine. The CDR3 is CSAPMTAEAFF. The base sequence is TGCAGTGCCCCGATGACCGCTGAAGCTTTCTTT.